The rows below give T cell receptor beta chains drawn from one sample of a study of vaccination effects on CD4 cells after COVID-19. These receptors' antigens are unknown. Libraries were prepared by immunoSEQ multiplex PCR; TCRdb keeps only in-frame clonotypes and omits some of them. The sample yields around 20,000 clones, 70% seen once. The material sequenced was CD4+ T cells from PBMCs cultured with HCoV-229E spike peptides, taken before COVID-19 vaccination. The receptors stem from a human donor who received a COVID-19 vaccine. Each CDR3 is given with its conserved first and last residue. The order of the fields is V gene, clone size, D gene, J gene, CDR3 DNA, CDR3 protein. A D gene is named only where the DNA matches it firmly. A clone size is listed for some rows: how often the clone was seen (once, few, many), or a class if it is expanded.

TRBV7-8	.	.	TRBJ1-4	TGTGCCAGCAGCTCAATCGCCCGGAGACCTACTAATGAAAAACTGTTTTTT	CASSSIARRPTNEKLFF
TRBV24-1	.	TRBD1	TRBJ2-5	TGTGCCACCAGTGATACAGGGGGCCCTAGGGAGACCCAGTACTTC	CATSDTGGPRETQYF
TRBV27	.	.	TRBJ1-3	TGTGCCAGCAGTTTGCCTGGAAACACCATATATTTT	CASSLPGNTIYF
TRBV2	.	TRBD2	TRBJ2-1	TGTGCCAGCTTCTGGGGGGGCAATGAGCAGTTCTTC	CASFWGGNEQFF
TRBV18	.	TRBD2	TRBJ2-7	TGTGCCAGCTCACCTTCCGGGACTAGCGGACCCGAGCAGTACTTC	CASSPSGTSGPEQYF
TRBV27	.	.	TRBJ2-3	TGTGCCAGCAACCTACAGGGCACAGATACGCAGTATTTT	CASNLQGTDTQYF
TRBV30	.	TRBD2	TRBJ2-1	TGTGCCTGGAGCACCGTACCTAGCGGGGGGGTCCATGAGCAGTTCTTC	CAWSTVPSGGVHEQFF
TRBV20-1	few	.	TRBJ1-5	TGCAGTGCTAGTACCGGGTCACTGGGTTATAGCAATCAGCCCCAGCATTTT	CSASTGSLGYSNQPQHF
TRBV3-1/TRBV3-2	.	.	TRBJ2-5	TGTGCCAGCAGCTCGGGCCTGGGCGGCCAAGAGACCCAGTACTTC	CASSSGLGGQETQYF
TRBV7-2	.	.	TRBJ1-2	TGTGCCAGCAGCTTAGAGGGACGCGGGGGGGGGAACTATGGCTACACCTTC	CASSLEGRGGGNYGYTF
TRBV11-2	large	TRBD1	TRBJ2-7	TGTGCCAGCAGCTTAAACAGGGGGCCCCACGAGCAGTACTTC	CASSLNRGPHEQYF
TRBV6-5	few	.	TRBJ1-5	TGTGCCAGCAGTTACTCGACAAATCAGCCCCAGCATTTT	CASSYSTNQPQHF
TRBV6-5	.	TRBD1	TRBJ2-1	TGTGCCAGCGTCCCCGGGACAGGGGGGTACAATGAGCAGTTCTTC	CASVPGTGGYNEQFF
TRBV7-2	.	TRBD1	TRBJ1-5	TGTGCCAGCAGCCTGGGACAGCTCCGGACCCAGCATTTT	CASSLGQLRTQHF
TRBV18	.	.	TRBJ2-7	TGTGCCAGCTCACCAGGCTCCTACGAGCAGTACTTC	CASSPGSYEQYF
TRBV29-1	.	.	TRBJ2-5	TGCAGCGCCCGCGAGGCAGGGGCCCACCAAGAGACCCAGTACTTC	CSAREAGAHQETQYF
TRBV11-3	.	.	TRBJ2-7	TGTGCCAGCAGCCCCACCGCCTCCTACGAGCAGTACTTC	CASSPTASYEQYF
TRBV12-5	.	TRBD1	TRBJ1-2	TGTGCTAGTGGACAGGGGACCCCCTATGGCTACACCTTC	CASGQGTPYGYTF
TRBV3-1/TRBV3-2	.	.	TRBJ2-7	TGTGCCAGCAGCCTCCTTCAAGGGGTCGAGCAGTACTTC	CASSLLQGVEQYF
TRBV5-1	.	.	TRBJ2-5	TGCGCCAGCAGGCCCCGGGACGACGGTTTTAAGACCCAGTACTTC	CASRPRDDGFKTQYF
TRBV5-1	.	TRBD2	TRBJ2-4	TGCGCCAGCAGCAGGGCCTCTAGCGGGGGGATCTTAGACATTCAGTACTTC	CASSRASSGGILDIQYF
TRBV6-1	.	TRBD1	TRBJ1-3	TGTGCCAGCAGTGAAAGGGACAGGGGAACCACCATATATTTT	CASSERDRGTTIYF
TRBV10-2	.	TRBD1	TRBJ1-1	TGCGCCAGCAGTGGACAGGGGAACACTGAAGCTTTCTTT	CASSGQGNTEAFF
TRBV2	.	.	TRBJ2-5	TGTGCCAGCAGGGATCGAGCGAACCAAGAGACCCAGTACTTC	CASRDRANQETQYF
TRBV5-1	.	.	TRBJ1-4	TGCGCCAGCAGCGGGACCGTGGCGGGGGAAAAACTGTTTTTT	CASSGTVAGEKLFF